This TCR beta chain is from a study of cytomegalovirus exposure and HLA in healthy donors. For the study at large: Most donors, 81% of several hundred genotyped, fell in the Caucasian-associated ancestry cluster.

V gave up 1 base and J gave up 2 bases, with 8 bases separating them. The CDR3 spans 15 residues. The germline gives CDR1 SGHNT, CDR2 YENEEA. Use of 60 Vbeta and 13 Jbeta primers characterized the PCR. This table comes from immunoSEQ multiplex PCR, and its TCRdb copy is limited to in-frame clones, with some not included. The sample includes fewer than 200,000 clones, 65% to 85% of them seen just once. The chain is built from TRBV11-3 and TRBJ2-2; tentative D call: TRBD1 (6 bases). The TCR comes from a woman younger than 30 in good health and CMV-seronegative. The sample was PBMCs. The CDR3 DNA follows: TGTGCCAGCAGCTTAGCAGGGACAAACACCGGGGAGCTGTTTTTT. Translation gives CASSLAGTNTGELFF.